This entry lists 15 T cell receptor beta chains sequenced from one sample in a study of beta chain features in type 1 diabetes. Notes on the study in general: In every one of the four CD4+ subsets, TCRB CDR3s were moderately but significantly shorter in Type 1 diabetes patients.

Of the isolated RNA, all was reverse transcribed, and so the sequenced material was expressed TCRB transcripts. Here immunoSEQ multiplex PCR was the method, and the copy in TCRdb shows in-frame clones only, minus some. The sample includes some 150,000 clones, approximately 10% seen only once; the top ten take under 0.85%. No antigens are known for them. The specimen was central memory CD4+ T cells from blood. The receptors were sampled from a woman aged 30 to 39 with type 1 diabetes.

The V and J genes are TRBV10-3 and TRBJ2-5; D ambiguous. Looked up from germline, CDR1 is ENHRY and CDR2 is SYGVKD. The CDR3 is 12 amino acids. The V and J ends lost 4 bases and 2 bases respectively, with 5 bases between them. The CDR3 here is CAISAEQETQYF. CDR3 bases: TGTGCCATCAGTGCCGAGCAAGAGACCCAGTACTTC.

The chain uses TRBV4-1 and TRBJ1-2; possibly TRBD1 for D (6 bases). The germline V and J ends were trimmed by 0 bases and 5 bases, with 13 bases remaining between them. CDR1 is MGHRA and CDR2 is YSYEKL in the germline V gene. The CDR3 sequence is 15 residues long. CDR3 nucleotides: TGCGCCAGCAGCCAAGAAGCCAGAGGGGGTTATGGCTACACCTTC. Translating gives CASSQEARGGYGYTF.

This clone has more than one count but fewer than ten. V and J are TRBV5-4 and TRBJ2-1; D is ambiguous. Per the germline V gene, CDR1 is SGHNT and CDR2 is YYREEE (reference sequence). There are 14 residues in the CDR3. Trimming stripped 0 bases from V and 4 bases from J, with 8 bases between. For the CDR3, the DNA is TGTGCCAGCAGCTTGGCCGGAGTATACAATGAGCAGTTCTTC. It translates to CASSLAGVYNEQFF.

The gene calls are TRBV7-9 and TRBJ2-7, with D tentatively TRBD2 (6 bases). Trimming took off 5 bases at V and 4 bases at J, with 15 bases between the two ends. The CDR3 length is 14 residues. Germline V lookup: CDR1 SEHNR, CDR2 FQNEAQ (reference sequence). CDR3: CASSPRGGTYEQYF. The CDR3 DNA is TGTGCCAGCAGCCCGAGGGGCGGGACGTACGAGCAGTACTTC.

This clone was seen a handful of times. The chain combines TRBV18 with TRBJ2-7, with D perhaps matching TRBD1 (6 bases). V lost 5 bases and J 0 bases, leaving 14 bases between the germline ends. The CDR3 extends over 15 amino acids. Germline CDR1 is KGHSH and CDR2 is LQKENI. For the CDR3, the DNA is TGTGCCAGCTCATCCCAGGGGCACTTCTCCTACGAGCAGTACTTC. Translation: CASSSQGHFSYEQYF.

As concerns this clone: The sample has other DNA sequences that encode this CDR3 too. V is TRBV28 and J is TRBJ1-5; 7 bases fit TRBD1. V trimming: 6 bases; J trimming: 4 bases; junction bases outside the gene matches: 9. The CDR3 is 15 amino acids. Looked up from germline, CDR1 is MDHEN and CDR2 is SYDVKM. The DNA of the CDR3 is TGTGCCAGCAGCTCCGGATACAGGGGAAATCAGCCCCAGCATTTT. Translation: CASSSGYRGNQPQHF.

The rearrangement uses TRBV30 and TRBJ1-3, with TRBD1 matching 7 bases. Germline CDR1 GTSNPN, CDR2 SVGIG (reference sequence). Losses at the gene ends were 1 base for V and 0 bases for J; bases not matched to a gene: 6. CDR3 size: 16 residues. The CDR3 reads CAWSDTGVPSGNTIYF. CDR3 in DNA: TGTGCCTGGAGTGACACAGGGGTACCCTCTGGAAACACCATATATTTT.

The rearrangement uses TRBV7-2 and TRBJ1-1; the D gene is possibly TRBD1 (6 bases). From germline, CDR1 is SGHTA and CDR2 FQGNSA. V was cut by 10 bases and J by 0 bases, with 12 bases left in between. This CDR3 spans 13 amino acids. For the CDR3, the DNA is TGTGCCACTAAGACAGGAGTGAACACTGAAGCTTTCTTT. Its protein is CATKTGVNTEAFF.

This clone occurred a few times. The chain is built from TRBV4-1 and TRBJ2-7; TRBD2 matches 11 bases. CDR1 is MGHRA and CDR2 is YSYEKL in the germline V gene. The CDR3 runs 17 residues. V gave up 3 bases and J gave up 6 bases; unmatched junction bases: 13. As DNA, the CDR3 is TGCGCCAGCAGCCATAGCGGGAGGGCCACTCGCGGTTCCGAGCAGTACTTC. This sequence encodes CASSHSGRATRGSEQYF.

This clone appeared a few times. The rearrangement joins TRBV7-8 to TRBJ1-2; possible D gene TRBD1, 5 bases. CDR3 size: 14 residues. The V gene's germline CDR1 is SGHVS and CDR2 FQNEAQ. V lost 0 bases and J 4 bases, leaving 9 bases between the germline ends. Here the CDR3 DNA reads TGTGCCAGCAGCTTAGCACAGGTTAGCTATGGCTACACCTTC. It translates to CASSLAQVSYGYTF.

The genes are TRBV5-1 and TRBJ2-5; TRBD2 matches 8 bases. After removal of 3 bases from V and 4 bases from J, the junction contained 5 bases not matched to a gene. The germline V gene encodes CDR1 SGHRS and CDR2 YFSETQ. CDR3 length: 14 residues. CDR3 region: CASSSGGGRETQYF. DNA for the CDR3: TGCGCCAGCAGCTCTGGCGGGGGGCGAGAGACCCAGTACTTC.

In its sample, this clone was seen a few times. The rearrangement links TRBV2 to TRBJ2-2, with a possible D match to TRBD2 (5 bases). Looked up from germline, CDR1 is SNHLY and CDR2 is FYNNEI. The CDR3 sequence is 13 residues long. V was clipped by 0 bases and J by 8 bases, with 7 bases between them. The CDR3 region is CASSEAVAGELFF. In DNA, the CDR3 is TGTGCCAGCAGTGAAGCTGTAGCGGGGGAGCTGTTTTTT.

The rearrangement uses TRBV28 and TRBJ1-2; 8 bases agree with TRBD1. Trimming removed 3 bases from V and 7 bases from J; junction bases left unmatched: 10. The CDR3 loop spans 15 amino acids. Looked up from germline, CDR1 is MDHEN and CDR2 is SYDVKM. Here the CDR3 DNA reads TGTGCCAGCAGTTTCGGACAGGGAAGCATTGCTGGCTACACCTTC. Protein: CASSFGQGSIAGYTF.

V gene TRBV29-1 combines with J gene TRBJ2-1; 7 positions match TRBD1. This CDR3 contains 13 residues. The junction had 6 bases not matched to a gene; V was cut back by 6 bases and J by 4 bases. Germline CDR1 reads SQVTM; CDR2 reads ANQGSEA. The CDR3 DNA follows: TGCAGCGTGGGGGACAGCCGATACAATGAGCAGTTCTTC. This encodes CSVGDSRYNEQFF.

The chain couples TRBV7-8 to TRBJ2-2; 7 bases are shared with TRBD1. This CDR3 region has 17 residues. V lost 0 bases, J lost 0 bases, and 4 bases stayed unmatched. Per the germline V gene, CDR1 is SGHVS and CDR2 is FQNEAQ. DNA for the CDR3: TGTGCCAGCAGCTTAGCCCGACAGGGAGCGAACACCGGGGAGCTGTTTTTT. Protein product: CASSLARQGANTGELFF. Based on the CDR3 plus reference TRBV7-8 and TRBJ2-2, the full variable domain is GAGVSQSPRYKVAKRGQDVALRCDPISGHVSLFWYQQALGQGPEFLTYFQNEAQLDKSGLPSDRFFAERPEGSVSTLKIQRTQQEDSAVYLCASSLARQGANTGELFFGEGSRLTVL.